This T cell receptor (beta chain) appears in the sequencing data of a study of CD8 T cells in ankylosing spondylitis. Whole-study findings and limits: Blood from ankylosing spondylitis patients appeared to carry a characteristic roughly 8-variant TCR beta motif.

MiXCR was run by TCRdb on the 5' RACE reads, yielding one entry per CDR3 protein. The sample contains about 800,000 distinct CDR3 sequences, 12% of which appear only once. V was shortened by 3 bases and J by 1 base, with 10 bases between the two germline ends. The CDR3 is 14 amino acids. Germline-derived CDR1 and CDR2 are DFQATT and SNEGSKA (reference sequence). In this sample, this clonotype turned up a few times. Its antigen is not known. Sequenced sample: blood, either unsorted or a sorted T cell fraction (not recorded which). This chain links TRBV20-1 with TRBJ2-1; no firm D call. The source of this sequence is a male donor with ankylosing spondylitis. The DNA for the CDR3 is TGCAGTGCTAGGTGGGCTCCTTCCTACAATGAGCAGTTCTTC. Its protein product is CSARWAPSYNEQFF.